This note documents a single T cell receptor beta chain sequence. V was shortened by 3 bases and J by 1 base, with 7 bases between the two germline ends. Looked up from germline, CDR1 is SGHTA and CDR2 is FQGTGA. This CDR3 region has 14 residues. This specimen belongs to a study of T cell changes during pregnancy in multiple sclerosis. The method was immunoSEQ multiplex PCR; TCRdb's version includes in-frame clones alone and lacks a portion of them. In the table there are some 50,000 clones, 90% to 95% of which are singletons. The sequenced sample was peripheral blood, obtained after pregnancy. The clonotype comes from a female donor with multiple sclerosis, enrolled in a pregnancy study. This chain joins TRBV7-3 and TRBJ2-1; D is undetermined. For the CDR3, the DNA is TGTGCCAGCAGCTTTTCGGTTTCCTACAATGAGCAGTTCTTC. As protein: CASSFSVSYNEQFF.